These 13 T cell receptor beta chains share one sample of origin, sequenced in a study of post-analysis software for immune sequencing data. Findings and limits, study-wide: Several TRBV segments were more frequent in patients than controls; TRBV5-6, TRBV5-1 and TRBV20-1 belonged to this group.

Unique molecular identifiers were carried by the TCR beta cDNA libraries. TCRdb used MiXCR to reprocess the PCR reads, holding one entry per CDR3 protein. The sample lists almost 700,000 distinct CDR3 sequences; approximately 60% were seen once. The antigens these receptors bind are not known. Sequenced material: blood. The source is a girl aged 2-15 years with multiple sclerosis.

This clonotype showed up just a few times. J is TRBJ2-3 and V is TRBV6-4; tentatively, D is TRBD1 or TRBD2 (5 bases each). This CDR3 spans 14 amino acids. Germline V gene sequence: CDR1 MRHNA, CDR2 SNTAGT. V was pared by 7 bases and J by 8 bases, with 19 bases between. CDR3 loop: CASKGTTDLGTQYF. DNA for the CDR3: TGTGCCAGCAAGGGGACCACCGATCTTGGTACGCAGTATTTT.

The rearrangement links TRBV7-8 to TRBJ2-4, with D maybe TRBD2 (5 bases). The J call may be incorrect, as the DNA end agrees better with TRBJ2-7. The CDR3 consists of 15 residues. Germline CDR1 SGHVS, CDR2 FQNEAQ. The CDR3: CASSPGLSLVHEQYF. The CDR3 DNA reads TGTGCCAGCAGCCCAGGACTTAGCCTCGTCCACGAGCAGTACTTC.

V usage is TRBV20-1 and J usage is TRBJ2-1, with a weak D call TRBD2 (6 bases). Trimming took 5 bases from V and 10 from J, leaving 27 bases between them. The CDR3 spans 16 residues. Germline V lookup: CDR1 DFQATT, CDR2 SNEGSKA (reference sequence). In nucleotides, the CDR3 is TGCAGTGCTCAGCGGCCGGAGACTAGGGAACCAATCGAGCAGTTCTTC. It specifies CSAQRPETREPIEQFF.

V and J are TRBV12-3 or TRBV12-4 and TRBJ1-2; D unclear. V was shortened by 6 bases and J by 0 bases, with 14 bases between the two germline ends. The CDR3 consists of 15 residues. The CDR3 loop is CASSPWAAANYGYTF. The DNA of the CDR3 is TGTGCCAGCAGCCCTTGGGCGGCCGCTAACTATGGCTACACCTTC.

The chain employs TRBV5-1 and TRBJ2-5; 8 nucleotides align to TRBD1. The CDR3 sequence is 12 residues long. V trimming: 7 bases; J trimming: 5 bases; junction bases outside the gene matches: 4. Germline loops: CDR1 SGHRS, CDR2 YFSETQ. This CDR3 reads CASGNRGETQYF. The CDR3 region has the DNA TGCGCCAGCGGCAACAGGGGGGAGACCCAGTACTTC.

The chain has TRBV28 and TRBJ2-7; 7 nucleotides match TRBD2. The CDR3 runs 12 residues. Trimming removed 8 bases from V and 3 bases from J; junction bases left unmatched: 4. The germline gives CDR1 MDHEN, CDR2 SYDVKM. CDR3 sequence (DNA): TGTGCCAGCGGACGGGGGGTCTACGAGCAGTACTTC. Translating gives CASGRGVYEQYF.

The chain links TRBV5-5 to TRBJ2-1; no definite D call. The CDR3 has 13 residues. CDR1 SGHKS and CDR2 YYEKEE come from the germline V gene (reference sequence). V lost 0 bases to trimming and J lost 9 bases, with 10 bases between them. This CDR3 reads CASSLGLAFEQFF. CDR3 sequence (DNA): TGTGCCAGCAGCTTGGGACTTGCTTTTGAGCAGTTCTTC.

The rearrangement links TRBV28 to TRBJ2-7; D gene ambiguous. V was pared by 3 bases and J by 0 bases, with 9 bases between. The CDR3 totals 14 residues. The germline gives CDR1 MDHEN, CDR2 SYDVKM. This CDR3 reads CASSFRKTSYEQYF. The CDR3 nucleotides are TGTGCCAGCAGTTTCAGGAAAACCTCCTACGAGCAGTACTTC.

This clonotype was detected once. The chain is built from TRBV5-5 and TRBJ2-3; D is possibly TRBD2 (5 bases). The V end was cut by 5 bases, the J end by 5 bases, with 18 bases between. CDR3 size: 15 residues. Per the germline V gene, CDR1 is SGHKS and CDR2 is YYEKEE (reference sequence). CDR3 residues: CASSHDVGEGDTQYF. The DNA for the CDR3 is TGTGCCAGCAGTCACGACGTGGGAGAGGGAGATACGCAGTATTTT. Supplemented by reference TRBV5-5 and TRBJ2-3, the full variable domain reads DAGVTQSPTHLIKTRGQQVTLRCSPISGHKSVSWYQQVLGQGPQFIFQYYEKEERGRGNFPDRFSARQFPNYSSELNVNALLLGDSALYLCASSHDVGEGDTQYFGPGTRLTVL.

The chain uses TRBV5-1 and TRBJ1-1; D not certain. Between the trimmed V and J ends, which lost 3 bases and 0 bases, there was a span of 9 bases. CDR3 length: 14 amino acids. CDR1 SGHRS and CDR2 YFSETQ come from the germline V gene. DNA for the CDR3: TGCGCCAGCAGCTGGTCGACCGTGAACACTGAAGCTTTCTTT. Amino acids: CASSWSTVNTEAFF.

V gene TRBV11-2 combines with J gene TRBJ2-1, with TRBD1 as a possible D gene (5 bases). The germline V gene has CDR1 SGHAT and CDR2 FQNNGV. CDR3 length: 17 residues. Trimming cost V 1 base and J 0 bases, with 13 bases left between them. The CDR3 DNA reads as TGTGCCAGCAGCTTAGTGGTCGGCAGGGCCTCCTACAATGAGCAGTTCTTC. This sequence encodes CASSLVVGRASYNEQFF.

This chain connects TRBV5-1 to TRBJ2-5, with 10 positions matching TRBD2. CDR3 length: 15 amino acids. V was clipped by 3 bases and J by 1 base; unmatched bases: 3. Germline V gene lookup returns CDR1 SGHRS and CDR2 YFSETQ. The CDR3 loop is CASSSSGGAQETQYF. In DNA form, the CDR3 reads TGCGCCAGCAGCTCGAGCGGGGGGGCCCAAGAGACCCAGTACTTC.

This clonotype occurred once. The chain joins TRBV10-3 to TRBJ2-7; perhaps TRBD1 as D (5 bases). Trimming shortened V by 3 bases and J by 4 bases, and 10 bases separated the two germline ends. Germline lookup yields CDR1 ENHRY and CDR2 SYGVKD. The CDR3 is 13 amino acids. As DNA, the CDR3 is TGTGCCATCAGTGATGGCAGGGCATACGAGCAGTACTTC. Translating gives CAISDGRAYEQYF.